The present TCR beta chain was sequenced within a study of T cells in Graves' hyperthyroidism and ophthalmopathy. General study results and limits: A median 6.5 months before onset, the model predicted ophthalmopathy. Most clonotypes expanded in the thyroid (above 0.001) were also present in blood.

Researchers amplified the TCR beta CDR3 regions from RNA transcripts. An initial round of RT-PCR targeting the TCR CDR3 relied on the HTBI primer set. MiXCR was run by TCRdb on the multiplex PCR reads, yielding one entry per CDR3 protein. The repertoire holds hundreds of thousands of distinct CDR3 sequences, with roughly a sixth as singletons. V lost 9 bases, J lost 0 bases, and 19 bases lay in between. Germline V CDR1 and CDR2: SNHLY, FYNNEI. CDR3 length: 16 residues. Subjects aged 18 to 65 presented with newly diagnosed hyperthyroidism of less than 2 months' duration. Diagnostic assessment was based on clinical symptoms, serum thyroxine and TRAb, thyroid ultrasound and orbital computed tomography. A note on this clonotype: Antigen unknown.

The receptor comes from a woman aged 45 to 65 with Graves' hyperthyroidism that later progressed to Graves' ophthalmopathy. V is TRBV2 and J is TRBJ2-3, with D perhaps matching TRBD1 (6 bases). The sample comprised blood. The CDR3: CASSSDQGISTDTQYF. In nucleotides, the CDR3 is TGTGCCAGTAGCTCCGATCAGGGGATTAGCACAGATACGCAGTATTTT.